Listed here is a single T cell receptor (beta chain). Its antigen is still unknown. Base qualities were left out, and no much larger clone turns up one base away. The sample originates from a study of regulatory T cells in long-lasting Graves disease (dated by TCRdb to about 2021). For context, the study as a whole: Patients with newly diagnosed Graves' disease had been on antithyroid drugs for under 3 months. Persistent Graves' disease patients were compared with newly diagnosed Graves' disease patients by peripheral blood TCR sequencing and RNA sequencing. The study was conducted in China and was registered as a clinical trial. A total of some 35 samples underwent TCR sequencing, from 13 patients with persistent Graves' disease and about 20 patients with newly diagnosed Graves' disease.

Looking up the germline V gene yields CDR1 SGHRS and CDR2 YFSETQ. The CDR3 starts with the cysteine, ends with the phenylalanine, and has 16 residues. The read is trimmed to its CDR3 DNA, 48 bases read in frame from base 1. The V end loses 1 base and the J end loses 2 bases, and a stretch of 14 bases separates them. This sample's time point label indicates: newly diagnosed GD, antithyroid drugs for less than 3 months. For both TCR sequencing and RNA sequencing, RNA was extracted from PBMCs using TRIzol. The diagnosis of Graves' disease was made according to American Thyroid Association guidelines. Recruitment of patients was carried out at an endocrinology department in Xi'an, China. Each patient gave 7.5 to 10 milliliters of peripheral blood, collected in an EDTA anticoagulant tube. Ficoll Paque Plus density gradient separation was used to isolate PBMCs, and no further T cell sorting was done. An Agilent 2100 Bioanalyzer and agarose gel were used to assess RNA quality, and a NanoDrop 2000 was used to measure RNA concentration.

The library relied on multiplex PCR. TCRdb shows the sequencer as Illumina HiSeq 4000. TCR beta libraries were built with iRepertoire HTBI primers and Arm-PCR amplification of CDR3 regions. Before sequencing, the PCR products went through gel purification. Regarding the original processing steps: Across samples, 60 to 80 TRBV and roughly 13 TRBJ segments were identified and used for gene usage analysis of CDR3 amino acid clonotypes. Filtered high-quality paired reads were merged into contigs using COPE and FqMerger. BLAST was used to align contigs to IMGT TRBV, TRBD and TRBJ reference genes, and CDR3 was defined according to IMGT. Highly expanded clones were defined as clonotypes with a frequency above 0.1%. Shannon entropy served as the measure of repertoire diversity, while the Gini coefficient captured V-J evenness. A clonotype was considered public if more than one individual shared it. TCRdb handled the public reads itself, with Q25 trimming in fastp and clone calling in MiXCR, and kept productive beta chains. Every distinct CDR3 protein forms one entry, paired with its most common genes and DNA. None of the V and J calls come from the authors' own analysis; TCRdb made them. The sample profile shows 400,000 to 550,000 distinct CDR3 sequences; 15% of them were found once. The ten largest clones add up to over 15% of the sample.

Broad study findings and their caveats: TRBV28, TRBJ1-2 and TRBJ2-5 were preferentially used in persistent disease, while TRBV20-1 and TRBJ2-1 were favored in newly diagnosed disease. Persistent Graves' disease patients showed lower TCR Shannon entropy and fewer highly expanded clones than newly diagnosed patients, suggesting clonal expansion. Persistent patients shared more public clonotypes among themselves (roughly 2,700) than newly diagnosed patients did (roughly 910). Only peripheral blood was studied, because thyroid tissue, the primary lesion, was inaccessible. As a limitation, the authors acknowledged that the small sample size may reduce accuracy. Sequencing and analysis were limited to the TCR beta chain.

Another study also made use of these data, one on T cells in Graves' hyperthyroidism and ophthalmopathy. The other study reports the following: Stable Graves' hyperthyroidism was defined as no progression to ophthalmopathy during 18 months of follow-up. Hyperthyroidism patients were newly diagnosed, with disease duration under 2 months, and aged 18 to 65 years. Exclusion was applied to patients with uncontrolled infections, other autoimmune diseases, pregnancy or lactation. Diagnoses were established on the basis of clinical symptoms, serum thyroxine and TRAb, thyroid ultrasound, and orbital computed tomography. The first round of RT-PCR for the TCR CDR3 was performed with the HTBI primer set and the Qiagen OneStep RT-PCR kit. Blood samples also contained most of the expanded thyroid clonotypes (frequency above 0.001), which suggests that blood repertoires may reflect thyroid immune responses. In cross-validation, a model built on a 13 V-J signature told ophthalmopathy apart from stable hyperthyroidism with 85% to 90% sensitivity and roughly 81% specificity, and in testing the same model reached 80%/75%. In validation, progression to ophthalmopathy was predicted by the model with 70.59% sensitivity and about 72% specificity, a median of approximately 7.1 months before onset. A discovery cohort of about a hundred patients, approximately 44 with Graves' ophthalmopathy and roughly 59 with stable Graves' hyperthyroidism, was used to find distinguishing TCR V-J signatures. Prospective prediction of ophthalmopathy was tested in an independent validation cohort consisting of 18 to 20 hyperthyroidism patients and more than 15 patients who later progressed to ophthalmopathy. The 75 to 100 discovery patients were divided at random into training and test sets in a 7:3 ratio. In addition, the study compared T-cell repertoires in thyroid tissue and in blood from roughly six Graves' hyperthyroidism patients. Once sampling was done, hyperthyroidism patients were given methimazole at a starting dose of 30 mg daily, whereas ophthalmopathy patients were given high-dose intravenous methylprednisolone. A second multiplex PCR round built the libraries, followed by size selection and purification. The libraries were sequenced on an Illumina HiSeq2000 using paired-end 100 bp reads. SOAPnuke was used to process the raw data, throwing out any read that contained adapters or uncalled bases, had a mean Phred below 15, or lacked an exact constant-primer or identifier match. COPE v1.2.5 was used to merge high-quality paired reads, and clonotypes were defined as unique nucleotide sequences. Clonotypes were aligned to IMGT TRBV, TRBD and TRBJ reference segments using MiTCR v1.1. Only V-J combinations with frequency above 0.0001, covering 99% to 99.2% of repertoires, were analysed. A TCS score was defined as the ratio of F50 (clonal expansion) to E x V (chaos), with BLOSUM62-based TCRdist applied between CDR3 peptides within each V-J. Welch's t-statistics and random forest reduced several hundred V-J features to roughly 13, which were used in a naive Bayes classifier (R e1071). Sample size was not statistically predetermined, and investigators were not blinded to group allocation. According to the paper, TCR Vbeta CDR3 sequencing was carried out on roughly 130 peripheral blood samples, which came from over 40 ophthalmopathy, around 74 hyperthyroidism and roughly 17 progressor patients.

Sequenced material: peripheral blood mononuclear cells (PBMCs), taken at new diagnosis, from a patient treated with antithyroid drugs. The rearrangement joined TRBV5-1 to TRBJ2-3, with the D gene not clear enough to name. The clonotype originates from a young woman with Graves disease. Donor details come from another sample of the same person, matched by shared clones. The DNA is as follows: TGCGCCAGCAGCTTGCTACCTGAACTCGCCACAGATACGCAGTATTTT. Its translation is CASSLLPELATDTQYF.